The clone carrying this TCR beta chain was observed a handful of times. Germline V gives CDR1 SGHRS, CDR2 YFSETQ. V dropped 1 base and J dropped 1; count of bases not matched to a gene: 5. The CDR3 runs 16 residues. Assay: immunoSEQ multiplex PCR; the TCRdb copy retains only in-frame clones and omits some. The sample lists around 60,000 clones, around 82% occurring once. This sample was included in a study of OX40 agonist ivuxolimab in advanced cancers. Study details: Subjects had a mean age of around 60 years, with a range of about 20 to 85; around 80% were male. Patients achieving partial responses numbered three: one hepatocellular carcinoma case and two cutaneous melanoma cases. Treatment received earlier with anti-PD-1, anti-PD-L1 or anti-CTLA-4 agents was allowed, and more than 30% had some.

The gene calls are TRBV5-1 and TRBJ1-2; 9 positions agree with TRBD1. The source was CD4+ or CD8+ T cells sorted from blood, collected in a trial of the OX40 agonist ivuxolimab. The receptor's source is an adult with an advanced solid tumor such as melanoma, head and neck, liver or kidney cancer. CDR3 bases: TGCGCCAGCAGCTTGACCGGGACAGGGATTAACTATGGCTACACCTTC. Amino acids: CASSLTGTGINYGYTF. Full variable domain (rest looked up from reference TRBV5-1 and TRBJ1-2): KAGVTQTPRYLIKTRGQQVTLSCSPISGHRSVSWYQQTPGQGLQFLFEYFSETQRNKGNFPGRFSGRQFSNSRSEMNVSTLELGDSALYLCASSLTGTGINYGYTFGSGTRLTVV.